This T cell receptor (beta chain) was recorded in a study of cytomegalovirus exposure and HLA in healthy donors. Study information: Researchers found that about four fifths of 350 to 500 genotyped donors fell within the Caucasian-associated ancestry cluster.

Germline values: CDR1 SEHNR, CDR2 FQNEAQ (reference sequence). Trimming pared 1 base from V and 6 bases from J, leaving 10 bases between. This CDR3 contains 13 residues. Study results and limitations: Reportedly, TCR beta sequences accurately predicted HLA-A and HLA-B alleles in most subjects. Exclusion applied to some V segments, including TRBV6-2 and TRBV6-3, as they were indistinguishable. When a later analysis compared HLA-associated TCR beta chains with equally common others, the HLA-associated chains turned out to be more clonally expanded and to have lower generation probabilities.

The PCR used 60 Vbeta and 13 Jbeta primers. Using immunoSEQ multiplex PCR, the repertoire was profiled, and TCRdb retains in-frame clones only, with some absent. The sample includes more than 80,000 clones, roughly 80% seen only once; the top ten take roughly 3.7%. Points on this clone: Its specificity is not known.

The sequence came from a man aged 55 to 70 in good health and CMV-seronegative. This rearrangement joins TRBV7-9 to TRBJ2-7, with a weak D call TRBD2 (5 bases). Specimen: PBMCs. CDR3 sequence reads: CASSLVEVGEQYV. DNA of the CDR3: TGTGCCAGCAGCTTAGTGGAGGTGGGCGAGCAGTACGTC.